The clone carrying this T cell receptor beta chain has more than one count but fewer than ten. The sample originates from a study of cytomegalovirus exposure and HLA in healthy donors. CDR1 is LGHNT, CDR2 FRNRAP, per germline. The CDR3 is 19 amino acids. Trimming at V came to 2 bases and at J to 5 bases, leaving 12 bases not matched to a gene. The PCR made use of 60 Vbeta and 13 Jbeta primers. The method was immunoSEQ multiplex PCR; TCRdb's version includes in-frame clones alone and lacks a portion of them. The sample yields fewer than 200,000 clones, roughly 9.4% seen once. The clonotype was recovered from a young woman in good health and CMV-seropositive. The chain joins TRBV12-5 to TRBJ2-1, with 13 bases aligning to TRBD2. Sequencing was performed on PBMCs. CDR3 in DNA: TGTGCTAGTGGTTTGTCGCTGGGACTAGCGGGACGAAAAAACAATGAGCAGTTCTTC. Its protein product is CASGLSLGLAGRKNNEQFF.